This T cell receptor beta chain was obtained from a study of blood T cell repertoires in COVID-19. The protocol was immunoSEQ multiplex PCR, while the TCRdb copy is restricted to in-frame clones and leaves out a portion. The table has some 71,000 clones, around 80% seen once. Germline trimming cut 2 bases from V and 9 bases from J; bases unmatched to any gene: 15. Per the germline V gene, CDR1 is SGHTA and CDR2 is FQGNSA. This CDR3 region has 17 residues. Sequencing was done on a sample of peripheral blood. This TCR was recovered from a man aged 50-60 years with COVID-19, enrolled during active disease. This chain links TRBV7-2 with TRBJ2-7; 11 bases line up with TRBD2. The CDR3 nucleotides are TGTGCCAGCAGCTTATTATCACTAGCGGGGGCCCGAGGGGCGCAGTACTTC. It translates to CASSLLSLAGARGAQYF.